This TCR beta chain was captured in a study of blood T cell repertoires in COVID-19. Trimming left V 3 bases short and J 11 bases short, with 26 bases between. Germline CDR1 and CDR2: LNHDA and SQIVND (reference sequence). The CDR3 is 18 amino acids. TCRdb's table, derived via immunoSEQ multiplex PCR, lists solely in-frame clones and lacks some. The sample holds about 120,000 clones, approximately 87% seen once. The sequence was collected from a woman in her 70s with acute or convalescent COVID-19. Input material: peripheral blood. This sequence joins TRBV19 and TRBJ1-6, with D possibly being TRBD1 (5 bases). CDR3 region: CASSMGPTRPPGSAPLHF. In DNA, the CDR3 is TGTGCCAGTAGTATGGGGCCAACCAGACCGCCCGGGAGTGCACCCCTCCACTTT.